The 30 T cell receptor beta chains presented below share a single source sample, sequenced in a study of control samples from healthy donors and cancer patients. Generated by immunoSEQ multiplex PCR, the TCRdb table keeps only in-frame clones and is missing some. Among about 48,000 clones listed, roughly 92% were seen once. Sequencing was done on a sample of PBMCs. The receptors were sampled from a woman in her forties or fifties with head and neck cancer.

The chain links TRBV10-3 to TRBJ1-1, with no clear D. CDR3 length equals 12 residues. Germline loops: CDR1 ENHRY, CDR2 SYGVKD. The ends were cut back, 2 bases at V and 7 bases at J, with 8 bases in the middle. The CDR3 loop is CAISEVRLEAFF. The CDR3 nucleotides are TGTGCCATCAGTGAGGTACGTCTTGAAGCTTTCTTT.

This clone showed up just a few times. The chain links TRBV2 to TRBJ1-5; D unresolved. CDR1 and CDR2 (germline): SNHLY, FYNNEI. The CDR3 contains 13 residues. The V and J ends lost 8 bases and 4 bases respectively, with 12 bases between them. The DNA of the CDR3 is TGTGCCAGCCAACGGAGGCAAAATCAGCCCCAGCATTTT. Its protein is CASQRRQNQPQHF.

The chain is built from TRBV2 and TRBJ2-5; weak D call: TRBD2 (6 bases). There are 14 residues in the CDR3. V lost 3 bases and J 5 bases, leaving 13 bases between the germline ends. The germline V gene has CDR1 SNHLY and CDR2 FYNNEI. CDR3 protein: CASSEEGGRETQYF. CDR3 nucleotide sequence: TGTGCCAGCAGTGAGGAGGGAGGAAGGGAGACCCAGTACTTC.

V is TRBV5-6 and J is TRBJ2-3, with D unresolved. The germline V and J ends were trimmed by 2 bases and 0 bases, with 16 bases remaining between them. CDR1 SGHDT and CDR2 YYEEEE come from the germline V gene. This CDR3 is 17 amino acids long. The CDR3: CASSLGDRPLSTDTQYF. CDR3 nucleotide sequence: TGTGCCAGCAGCTTAGGAGACCGACCCCTTAGCACAGATACGCAGTATTTT. The whole variable domain, filled in from reference TRBV5-6 and TRBJ2-3, reads DAGVTQSPTHLIKTRGQQVTLRCSPKSGHDTVSWYQQALGQGPQFIFQYYEEEERQRGNFPDRFSGHQFPNYSSELNVNALLLGDSALYLCASSLGDRPLSTDTQYFGPGTRLTVL.

The chain uses TRBV6-5 and TRBJ1-3; the D is unclear. This CDR3 has 14 residues. With 6 bases removed from V and 3 bases from J, the gap between germline ends came to 12 bases. From germline, CDR1 is MNHEY and CDR2 SVGAGI. CDR3 sequence: CASSPRAIGNTIYF. In nucleotides, the CDR3 is TGTGCCAGCAGCCCGAGGGCGATTGGAAACACCATATATTTT.

The chain is built from TRBV5-1 and TRBJ2-2; D call uncertain. V was pared by 0 bases and J by 7 bases, with 7 bases between. There are 13 residues in the CDR3. Germline V gives CDR1 SGHRS, CDR2 YFSETQ. CDR3 DNA: TGCGCCAGCAGCTTGGAGGGTGGCGGGGAGCTGTTTTTT. This translates into CASSLEGGGELFF. The full variable domain, with the rest looked up from reference TRBV5-1 and TRBJ2-2, is KAGVTQTPRYLIKTRGQQVTLSCSPISGHRSVSWYQQTPGQGLQFLFEYFSETQRNKGNFPGRFSGRQFSNSRSEMNVSTLELGDSALYLCASSLEGGGELFFGEGSRLTVL.

This clone was counted a single time. The rearrangement uses TRBV11-3 and TRBJ2-7; TRBD1 is a possible D gene (6 bases). Germline lookup yields CDR1 SGHNT and CDR2 YENEEA. V shed 6 bases and J shed 3 bases, with 12 bases lying between them. The CDR3 has 13 residues. This CDR3 is CASSRQQGYEQYF. The CDR3 DNA reads TGTGCCAGCAGTCGGCAACAGGGCTACGAGCAGTACTTC.

This chain links TRBV6-5 with TRBJ1-2; 8 bases line up with TRBD1. The germline gives CDR1 MNHEY, CDR2 SVGAGI. With 6 bases clipped from V and 8 bases from J, the junction kept 11 bases outside the gene matches. The CDR3 covers 14 residues. CDR3 loop: CASRWGQGAVGYTF. In nucleotides, the CDR3 is TGTGCCAGCAGATGGGGGCAGGGGGCTGTAGGCTACACCTTC.

V is TRBV4-3 and J is TRBJ2-2; 9 bases fit TRBD2. V trimming: 0 bases; J trimming: 5 bases; junction bases outside the gene matches: 13. The CDR3 length is 19 residues. Germline assignment: CDR1 LGHNA and CDR2 YSLEER. CDR3 amino acids: CASSQEVRGASGETGELFF. DNA of the CDR3: TGCGCCAGCAGCCAAGAGGTCAGGGGCGCTAGCGGGGAGACCGGGGAGCTGTTTTTT.

The genes are TRBV25-1 and TRBJ2-7; the match to TRBD2 covers 8 bases. CDR1 is MGHDK, CDR2 SYGVNS, per germline. This CDR3 has 13 residues. Losses at the gene ends were 8 bases for V and 6 bases for J; bases not matched to a gene: 9. The CDR3 DNA sequence: TGTGCCAGCTCGGCGGGAGGAGCACGCGAGCAGTACTTC. Translating it yields CASSAGGAREQYF.

The gene calls are TRBV7-9 and TRBJ1-5; 8 bases match TRBD1. CDR3 length: 13 residues. With V trimmed by 4 bases and J by 8 bases, 4 bases remained unmatched. CDR1 SEHNR and CDR2 FQNEAQ come from the germline V gene (reference sequence). The CDR3 region has the DNA TGTGCCAGCAGCTGGGCAGGGGGCGAGCCCCAGCATTTT. Translation: CASSWAGGEPQHF.

The rearrangement uses TRBV3-1 (or the pseudogene TRBV3-2) and TRBJ1-5; perhaps TRBD1 as D (6 bases). The V and J ends lost 6 bases and 1 base respectively, with 13 bases between them. CDR3 length equals 15 residues. Germline V gene lookup returns CDR1 LGHDT and CDR2 YNNKEL (reference sequence). The CDR3 nucleotides are TGTGCCAGCAGGGCGCTACAGGGAAGCAATCAGCCCCAGCATTTT. Residues: CASRALQGSNQPQHF.

This rearrangement joins TRBV27 to TRBJ1-4; TRBD1 is a possible D gene (5 bases). Germline CDR1 is MNHEY and CDR2 is SMNVEV (reference sequence). The CDR3 loop spans 14 amino acids. Between the trimmed V and J ends, which lost 3 bases and 2 bases, there was a span of 7 bases. CDR3 sequence: CASSFWGTNEKLFF. CDR3 DNA: TGTGCCAGCAGTTTTTGGGGGACTAATGAAAAACTGTTTTTT.

The gene calls are TRBV6-4 and TRBJ1-5; tentatively, D is TRBD1 (6 bases). This CDR3 has 14 residues. Between the trimmed V and J ends, which lost 2 bases and 6 bases, there was a span of 11 bases. Germline-derived CDR1 and CDR2 are MRHNA and SNTAGT. The CDR3 DNA follows: TGTGCCAGCAGTGACCAGGGGCAGGGTCAGCCCCAGCATTTT. Its translation: CASSDQGQGQPQHF.

The chain uses TRBV10-2 and TRBJ2-7; tentatively, D is TRBD1 (5 bases). Trimming shortened V by 4 bases and J by 3 bases, and 10 bases separated the two germline ends. The CDR3 spans 13 residues. Germline lookup yields CDR1 WSHSY and CDR2 SAAADI. The CDR3 DNA sequence: TGCGCCAGCAGTGGACAGAGGTTCTACGAGCAGTACTTC. Protein: CASSGQRFYEQYF.

J is TRBJ2-7 and V is TRBV19; TRBD2 matches 14 bases. From germline, CDR1 is LNHDA and CDR2 SQIVND (reference sequence). V trimming: 0 bases; J trimming: 7 bases; junction bases outside the gene matches: 11. The CDR3 is made up of 18 amino acids. The CDR3 sequence is CASSIEPLTSGRAGEQYF. As DNA, the CDR3 is TGTGCCAGTAGTATAGAGCCTCTGACTAGCGGGAGGGCAGGGGAGCAGTACTTC.

The V gene is TRBV28, the J gene TRBJ2-3, with D unresolved. This CDR3 is built from 14 residues. V lost 3 bases and J lost 0, with 7 bases in between. Germline CDR1 MDHEN, CDR2 SYDVKM. DNA for the CDR3: TGTGCCAGCAGTTTTAGGACCAGCACAGATACGCAGTATTTT. Its translation: CASSFRTSTDTQYF.

CDR3 residues: CASTLGSNQPQHF. CDR3 sequence (DNA): TGTGCCAGCACCCTGGGTAGCAATCAGCCCCAGCATTTT. The gene calls are TRBV3-1 (or the pseudogene TRBV3-2) and TRBJ1-5, with D uncertain. The length of the CDR3 is 13 residues. Germline V gene data show CDR1 as LGHDT and CDR2 as YNNKEL (reference sequence). Trimming pared 7 bases from V and 0 bases from J, leaving 7 bases between.

V and J are TRBV19 and TRBJ1-1, with D hard to call. The V end lost 10 bases, the J end lost 1 base, and 16 bases lay between the germline ends. This CDR3 is built from 14 residues. Germline V gene data show CDR1 as LNHDA and CDR2 as SQIVND (reference sequence). CDR3 sequence: CATKNHPGNTEAFF. CDR3 sequence (DNA): TGTGCCACCAAGAATCACCCGGGGAACACTGAAGCTTTCTTT.

CDR3 bases: TGCGCCAGCAGCTTGGAATTTCGGGTAGCGGGGGGGCCGAGAAACATTCAGTACTTC. It yields the protein CASSLEFRVAGGPRNIQYF. The V and J genes are TRBV5-1 and TRBJ2-4; TRBD2 aligns across 11 bases. CDR1 is SGHRS and CDR2 is YFSETQ in the germline V gene. The CDR3 totals 19 residues. With V trimmed by 0 bases and J by 6 bases, 14 bases remained unmatched. Complete variable domain (other parts from reference TRBV5-1 and TRBJ2-4): KAGVTQTPRYLIKTRGQQVTLSCSPISGHRSVSWYQQTPGQGLQFLFEYFSETQRNKGNFPGRFSGRQFSNSRSEMNVSTLELGDSALYLCASSLEFRVAGGPRNIQYFGAGTRLSVL.

The V gene is TRBV11-3, the J gene TRBJ2-5; D not resolved. V shed 1 base and J shed 5 bases, with 8 bases lying between them. Germline V lookup: CDR1 SGHNT, CDR2 YENEEA. The CDR3 runs to 13 residues. The DNA for the CDR3 is TGTGCCAGCAGCTTAGGAGGTGCGGAGACCCAGTACTTC. This encodes CASSLGGAETQYF.

The chain links TRBV18 to TRBJ2-7; a weak D match, TRBD2 (6 bases). This CDR3 has 15 amino acids. Germline values: CDR1 KGHSH, CDR2 LQKENI. V was trimmed by 6 bases and J by 2 bases, leaving 17 bases between them. CDR3 coding DNA: TGTGCCAGCTCCATACCGGGGGTGAAGGCCTACGAGCAGTACTTC. Its translation is CASSIPGVKAYEQYF.

The chain is built from TRBV28 and TRBJ1-2; weak D call: TRBD1 (6 bases). Between the trimmed V and J ends, which lost 3 bases and 0 bases, there was a span of 14 bases. This CDR3 contains 16 residues. Germline CDR1 is MDHEN and CDR2 is SYDVKM. CDR3 amino acids: CASSLATGFANYGYTF. The DNA of the CDR3 is TGTGCCAGCAGTTTGGCGACAGGCTTCGCTAACTATGGCTACACCTTC.

The chain combines TRBV7-2 with TRBJ2-3; the D gene is possibly TRBD2 (6 bases). This CDR3 is built from 15 residues. Germline CDR1 and CDR2: SGHTA and FQGNSA. V was clipped by 3 bases and J by 5 bases, with 15 bases between them. CDR3 sequence reads: CASSFRRGKGDTQYF. The CDR3, as DNA: TGTGCCAGCAGCTTTCGACGGGGGAAGGGAGATACGCAGTATTTT.

The rearrangement joins TRBV7-9 to TRBJ1-6; D may be TRBD1 (6 bases). V lost 5 bases to trimming and J lost 7 bases, with 18 bases between them. The CDR3 has 16 amino acids. From germline, CDR1 is SEHNR and CDR2 FQNEAQ (reference sequence). CDR3 residues: CASSPAGAGANSPLHF. For the CDR3, the DNA is TGTGCCAGCAGCCCCGCGGGGGCAGGGGCAAATTCACCCCTCCACTTT.

The V call is TRBV2, the J call TRBJ2-7; D assignment may be TRBD1 or TRBD2 (5 bases each). Trimming took off 7 bases at V and 4 bases at J, with 14 bases between the two ends. The CDR3 contains 13 residues. Per the germline V gene, CDR1 is SNHLY and CDR2 is FYNNEI. The CDR3 sequence: CASNEGSLYEQYF. The CDR3 nucleotides read TGTGCCAGCAATGAGGGGAGCCTATACGAGCAGTACTTC.

This chain connects TRBV27 to TRBJ1-1; 8 bases fit TRBD1. With V trimmed by 5 bases and J by 1 base, 3 bases remained unmatched. The CDR3 loop spans 14 amino acids. Germline CDR1 reads MNHEY; CDR2 reads SMNVEV (reference sequence). CDR3 sequence reads: CASSADRENTEAFF. As DNA, the CDR3 is TGTGCCAGCAGTGCGGACAGGGAGAACACTGAAGCTTTCTTT.

The gene calls are TRBV5-1 and TRBJ2-3; 11 bases align to TRBD2. Germline V gene sequence: CDR1 SGHRS, CDR2 YFSETQ. The V segment lost 6 bases and the J segment 0 bases; nucleotides outside the gene matches: 9. The length of the CDR3 is 17 residues. The CDR3 sequence: CASTPGTSGPSTDTQYF. CDR3 bases: TGCGCCAGCACCCCCGGGACTAGCGGACCTAGCACAGATACGCAGTATTTT.

The chain joins TRBV7-2 to TRBJ2-3, with TRBD2 identical over 12 bases. This CDR3 region has 16 residues. Germline values: CDR1 SGHTA, CDR2 FQGNSA. The J segment lost 5 bases and the V segment lost 2 bases, leaving 5 bases of the junction unmatched. The CDR3 sequence: CASSLSLTSGGDTQYF. As DNA, the CDR3 is TGTGCCAGCAGCTTATCGTTGACTAGCGGGGGAGATACGCAGTATTTT.

V and J are TRBV7-9 and TRBJ2-3; 9 bases fit TRBD2. The CDR3 contains 16 residues. Germline-derived CDR1 and CDR2 are SEHNR and FQNEAQ (reference sequence). V was pared by 5 bases and J by 4 bases, with 10 bases of the junction left unmatched. The CDR3 nucleotides read TGTGCCAGCAGCCTGGGTCTAGCGGGACGACCAGATACGCAGTATTTT. It is translated as CASSLGLAGRPDTQYF.